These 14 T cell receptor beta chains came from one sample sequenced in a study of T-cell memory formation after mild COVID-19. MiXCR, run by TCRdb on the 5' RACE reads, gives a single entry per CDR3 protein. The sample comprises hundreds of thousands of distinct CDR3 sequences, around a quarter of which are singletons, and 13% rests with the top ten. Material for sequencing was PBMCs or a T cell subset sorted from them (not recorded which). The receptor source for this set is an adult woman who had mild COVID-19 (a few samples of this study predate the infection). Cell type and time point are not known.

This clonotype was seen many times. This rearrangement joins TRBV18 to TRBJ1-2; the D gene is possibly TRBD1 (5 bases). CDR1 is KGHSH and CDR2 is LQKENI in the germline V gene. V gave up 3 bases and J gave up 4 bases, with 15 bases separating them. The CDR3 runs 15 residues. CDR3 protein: CASSPGGTAAYGYTF. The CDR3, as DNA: TGTGCCAGCTCACCCGGCGGGACGGCGGCCTATGGCTACACCTTC.

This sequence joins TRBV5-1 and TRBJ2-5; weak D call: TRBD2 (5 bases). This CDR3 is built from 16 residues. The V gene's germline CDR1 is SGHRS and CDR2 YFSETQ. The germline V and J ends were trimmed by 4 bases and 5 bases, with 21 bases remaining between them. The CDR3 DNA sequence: TGCGCCAGCAGCCCCGCCTCGCTAGAGGGTCGGGAGACCCAGTACTTC. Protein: CASSPASLEGRETQYF.

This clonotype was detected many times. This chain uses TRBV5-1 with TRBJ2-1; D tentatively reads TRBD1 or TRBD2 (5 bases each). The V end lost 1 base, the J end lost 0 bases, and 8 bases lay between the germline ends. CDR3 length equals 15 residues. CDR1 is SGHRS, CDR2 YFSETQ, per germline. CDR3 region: CASSLNGGSYNEQFF. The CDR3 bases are TGCGCCAGCAGCTTGAATGGGGGCTCCTACAATGAGCAGTTCTTC.

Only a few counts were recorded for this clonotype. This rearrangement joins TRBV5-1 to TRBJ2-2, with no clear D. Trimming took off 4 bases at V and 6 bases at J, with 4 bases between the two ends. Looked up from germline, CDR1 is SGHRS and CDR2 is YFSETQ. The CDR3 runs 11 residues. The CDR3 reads CASSMAGELFF. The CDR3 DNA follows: TGCGCCAGCAGCATGGCCGGGGAGCTGTTTTTT.

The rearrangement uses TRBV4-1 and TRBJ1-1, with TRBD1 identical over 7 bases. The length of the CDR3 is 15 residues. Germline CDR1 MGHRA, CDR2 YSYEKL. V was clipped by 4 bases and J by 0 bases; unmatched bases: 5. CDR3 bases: TGCGCCAGCAGCCTGGGGACAGAAATGAACACTGAAGCTTTCTTT. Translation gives CASSLGTEMNTEAFF.

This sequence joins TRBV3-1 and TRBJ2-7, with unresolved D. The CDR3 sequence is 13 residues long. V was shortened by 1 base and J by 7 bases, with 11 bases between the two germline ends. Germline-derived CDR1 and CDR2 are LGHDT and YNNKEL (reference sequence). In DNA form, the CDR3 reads TGTGCCAGCAGCCAAGGCAGCGCGATTGAGCAGTACTTC. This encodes CASSQGSAIEQYF.

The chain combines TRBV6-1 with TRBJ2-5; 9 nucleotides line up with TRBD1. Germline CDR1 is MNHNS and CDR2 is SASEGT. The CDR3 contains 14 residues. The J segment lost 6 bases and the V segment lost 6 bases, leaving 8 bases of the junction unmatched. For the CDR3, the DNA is TGTGCCAGCAGATTGGGACAGGGAACGCAGACCCAGTACTTC. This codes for CASRLGQGTQTQYF.

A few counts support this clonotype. CDR3 sequence: CASSQGTSHPGGELFF. Here the CDR3 DNA reads TGTGCCAGCAGCCAAGGGACTAGCCATCCCGGGGGGGAGCTGTTTTTT. The chain combines TRBV9 with TRBJ2-2, with TRBD2 matching 9 bases. Germline-derived CDR1 and CDR2 are SGDLS and YYNGEE. V trimming: 4 bases; J trimming: 8 bases; junction bases outside the gene matches: 12. This CDR3 has 16 residues.

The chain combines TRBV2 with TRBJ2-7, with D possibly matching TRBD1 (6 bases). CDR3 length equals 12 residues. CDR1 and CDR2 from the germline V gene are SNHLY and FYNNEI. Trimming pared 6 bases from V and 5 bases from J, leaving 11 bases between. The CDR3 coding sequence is TGTGCCAGCAGACAGGGTGTCCACGAGCAGTACTTC. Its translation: CASRQGVHEQYF.

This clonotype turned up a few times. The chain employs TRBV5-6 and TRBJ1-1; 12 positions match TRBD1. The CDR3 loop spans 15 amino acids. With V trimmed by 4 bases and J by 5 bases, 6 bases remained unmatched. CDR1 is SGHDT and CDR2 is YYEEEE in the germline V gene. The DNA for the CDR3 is TGTGCCAGCAGCGGGGACAGGGGGCGTTGGACTGAAGCTTTCTTT. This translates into CASSGDRGRWTEAFF.

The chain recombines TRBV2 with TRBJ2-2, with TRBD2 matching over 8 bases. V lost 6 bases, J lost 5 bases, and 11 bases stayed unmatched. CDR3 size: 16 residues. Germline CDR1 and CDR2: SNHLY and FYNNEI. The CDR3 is CASRSREGQGTGELFF. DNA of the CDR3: TGTGCCAGCAGGAGCCGGGAGGGCCAGGGGACCGGGGAGCTGTTTTTT.

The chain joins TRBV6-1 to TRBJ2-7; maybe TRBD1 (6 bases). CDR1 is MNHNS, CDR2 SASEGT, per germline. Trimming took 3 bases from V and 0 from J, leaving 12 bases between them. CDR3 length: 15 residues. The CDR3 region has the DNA TGTGCCAGCAGTGATGGACAGCAACTCTCCTACGAGCAGTACTTC. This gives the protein CASSDGQQLSYEQYF.

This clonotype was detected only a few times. The CDR3 DNA follows: TGTGCCAGCAGCTTACAACAGGAATCTGAAGCTTTCTTT. This codes for CASSLQQESEAFF. The V call is TRBV7-9, the J call TRBJ1-1; tentatively, D is TRBD1 (5 bases). V was pared by 2 bases and J by 6 bases, with 10 bases between. The germline V gene encodes CDR1 SEHNR and CDR2 FQNEAQ (reference sequence). This CDR3 comprises 13 residues.

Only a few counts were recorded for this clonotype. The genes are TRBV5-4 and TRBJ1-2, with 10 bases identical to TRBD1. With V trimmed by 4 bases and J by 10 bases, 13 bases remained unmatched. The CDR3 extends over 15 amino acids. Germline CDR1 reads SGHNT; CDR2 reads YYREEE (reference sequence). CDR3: CASSPNGDRGAVYTF. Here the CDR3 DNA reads TGTGCCAGCAGCCCCAACGGGGACAGGGGTGCCGTCTACACCTTC.